This T cell receptor beta chain was found in a study of response to subunit inactivated influenza vaccine (dated by TCRdb to the late 2010s). In the study overall: To follow how T cells responded to a trivalent subunit inactivated influenza vaccine, the researchers relied on deep quantitative profiling of the T cell receptor repertoire.

As regards this clonotype: Its recognized antigen is unknown. Base qualities are not recorded, but no much larger clone differs from it by a single base.

Libraries were constructed by RT-PCR. TCRdb names Illumina HiSeq 2500 as the instrument used. TCRdb handled the public reads itself, with Q25 trimming in fastp and clone calling in MiXCR, and kept productive beta chains. Every distinct CDR3 protein forms one entry, paired with its most common genes and DNA. In this sample the table shows roughly 500,000 distinct CDR3 sequences, approximately 20% of which occur a single time. Approximately 2.9% of the sample is held by the ten biggest clonotypes. What the work shows at the level of the full study, not this receptor alone: It was suggested by the authors that each seasonal influenza vaccination may recruit only a limited number of new T cells.

From the germline V gene, CDR1 is SGHDT and CDR2 is YYEEEE. The junction shows trimming of 4 bases on V and 2 bases on J, plus 10 bases between the germline ends. The CDR3 has 15 amino acids, counting the end cysteine and phenylalanine. The entry retains the CDR3 DNA only, 45 bases that are in frame from base 1. The same sample was also studied in work on T cells expressing NK-cell markers. The second publication reports: The TCR beta cDNA libraries were made using 5'RACE template switching, a step that added both a universal primer site and unique molecular identifiers. Seven to nine donors provided sorted CD3+CD56+NKG2C+, CD3+CD56+NKG2C- and CD3+CD56-NKG2C+ T-cell subsets, whose TCR beta-chain repertoires were profiled. Among the eight sequenced donors, only one was HCMV-seronegative, while the other seven were HCMV-seropositive. To restrict sorting to alphabetaTCR-expressing T cells, an anti-gammadeltaTCR antibody was added in several experiments. For several donors, the dominant CD3+CD56+NKG2C+ clonotypes were among the top 10 CD8+ clonotypes and accounted for about 1.0-8% of CD8+ T cells. Those dominant clonotypes were again the most abundant among CD3+CD56-NKG2C+ cells in a few donors, at about 25-60.1%. Whether the expanded NKG2C-expressing T cell clones were specific for HCMV antigens remained unclear. All eight donors whose samples were sequenced were randomly selected healthy volunteers, three of them men and five women. A commercial ELISA kit detecting HCMV-specific IgG in serum was used to determine HCMV serostatus. Ficoll density gradient centrifugation was used to isolate peripheral blood mononuclear cells from blood. CD4+ and CD8+ T cells were isolated from PBMC by magnetic immunoseparation with Miltenyi isolation kits. cDNA synthesis was primed from the TCR beta constant segment and was followed by two successive PCR amplification steps. The libraries were sequenced on Illumina HiSeq 2000/2500, MiSeq or NextSeq, producing 2 x 150 bp reads. MIGEC handled demultiplexing of the reads and grouping by UMI, while MiTCR was used to assemble and quantify clonotypes. To exclude erroneous sequences, only TCR cDNA sequences supported by at least two reads were retained. The tcR package was used for downstream repertoire analysis, and clonotypes were matched between fractions using CDR3 nucleotide sequence together with V segment. Antigen specificity was annotated against VDJdb with VDJmatch, allowing one amino acid substitution in CDR3.

The sequence joins TRBV5-6 to TRBJ2-6; the D gene is possibly TRBD1, with 6 bases matching. The sequenced sample was CD4+ T cells sorted from PBMCs, obtained 11 to 12 days after vaccination. The sequence came from a man in his fifties who received an inactivated influenza vaccine. Donor details come from another sample of the same person, matched by shared clones. The CDR3 region: CASSITGTGANVLTF. The DNA sequence follows: TGTGCCAGCAGCATCACAGGGACTGGGGCCAACGTCCTGACTTTC.